Presented here are 25 T cell receptor beta chains from one specimen sequenced in a study of blood T cell repertoires in COVID-19. The data were produced by immunoSEQ multiplex PCR, yet TCRdb's version contains in-frame clones alone and is incomplete. There are about 70,000 clones in the sample; about 92% occur only once, and roughly 1.5% lies in the top ten. The sequenced sample was peripheral blood. These receptors all come from a man aged 50-60 years with acute or convalescent COVID-19.

The chain joins TRBV28 to TRBJ1-6; D remains unclear. V lost 2 bases to trimming and J lost 10 bases, with 21 bases between them. This CDR3 comprises 17 residues. Germline V lookup: CDR1 MDHEN, CDR2 SYDVKM. CDR3 nucleotides: TGTGCCAGCAGTTTACTAGCCCCCACTCATTCGCAATCACCCCTCCACTTT. Translation gives CASSLLAPTHSQSPLHF.

The chain carries TRBV18 and TRBJ2-7; 13 bases align to TRBD2. The V gene's germline CDR1 is KGHSH and CDR2 LQKENI. V dropped 4 bases and J dropped 5; count of bases not matched to a gene: 8. The CDR3 is made up of 16 amino acids. For the CDR3, the DNA is TGTGCCAGCTCACTACTAGCGGGAGGGCAGCGCGACGAGCAGTACTTC. Amino acids: CASSLLAGGQRDEQYF.

The V and J genes are TRBV4-3 and TRBJ1-1, with D possibly matching TRBD1 (6 bases). Germline values: CDR1 LGHNA, CDR2 YSLEER. V was clipped by 4 bases and J by 5 bases, with 14 bases between them. CDR3 length: 14 residues. In DNA form, the CDR3 reads TGCGCCAGCAGCCCGGGGCGGGGGCGAACTGAAGCTTTCTTT. The encoded protein is CASSPGRGRTEAFF.

The chain joins TRBV19 to TRBJ2-5; D is ambiguous. The germline V gene encodes CDR1 LNHDA and CDR2 SQIVND (reference sequence). This CDR3 is built from 15 residues. Trimming shortened V by 2 bases and J by 5 bases, and 15 bases separated the two germline ends. The CDR3 sequence is CASSITATNTETQYF. CDR3 nucleotides: TGTGCCAGTAGTATAACAGCCACCAATACTGAGACCCAGTACTTC.

This chain links TRBV2 with TRBJ1-2, with D possibly matching TRBD1 (5 bases). Trimming pared 9 bases from V and 4 bases from J, leaving 18 bases between. The CDR3 loop spans 14 amino acids. Germline CDR1 SNHLY, CDR2 FYNNEI. For the CDR3, the DNA is TGTGCCAGGAGGAAAACAGGCCCCATCTATGGCTACACCTTC. Its protein product is CARRKTGPIYGYTF.

This CDR3 is CASSQQGYEQYF. CDR3 DNA: TGTGCCAGCAGCCAACAGGGGTACGAGCAGTACTTC. This sequence joins TRBV7-2 and TRBJ2-7; 7 nucleotides line up with TRBD1. Germline V lookup: CDR1 SGHTA, CDR2 FQGNSA. With 5 bases clipped from V and 4 bases from J, the junction kept 2 bases outside the gene matches. The CDR3 has 12 residues.

This chain joins TRBV28 and TRBJ2-3, with 10 bases that match TRBD2. CDR3 length equals 16 residues. CDR1 and CDR2 (germline): MDHEN, SYDVKM. The junction had 7 bases not matched to a gene; V was cut back by 3 bases and J by 4 bases. The CDR3 DNA sequence: TGTGCCAGCAGTTTGTTGCTAGCGGGAGCCCCAGATACGCAGTATTTT. Protein: CASSLLLAGAPDTQYF.

V usage is TRBV7-9 and J usage is TRBJ2-3; 7 nucleotides line up with TRBD1. Losses at the gene ends were 0 bases for V and 6 bases for J; bases not matched to a gene: 3. Per the germline V gene, CDR1 is SEHNR and CDR2 is FQNEAQ (reference sequence). This CDR3 has 14 amino acids. CDR3 sequence reads: CASSLAETGDTQYF. Written as DNA, the CDR3 is TGTGCCAGCAGCTTAGCCGAGACAGGGGATACGCAGTATTTT. The variable domain in full, completed from reference TRBV7-9 and TRBJ2-3, reads DTGVSQNPRHKITKRGQNVTFRCDPISEHNRLYWYRQTLGQGPEFLTYFQNEAQLEKSRLLSDRFSAERPKGSFSTLEIQRTEQGDSAMYLCASSLAETGDTQYFGPGTRLTVL.

The V and J genes are TRBV28 and TRBJ1-6; D unclear. The CDR3 is made up of 16 amino acids. V shed 4 bases and J shed 0 bases, with 10 bases lying between them. The germline V gene has CDR1 MDHEN and CDR2 SYDVKM. The CDR3 DNA reads as TGTGCCAGCAGTTCTAACTCGTACTCCTATAATTCACCCCTCCACTTT. Translation: CASSSNSYSYNSPLHF.

Worth noting for this clone: Other DNA sequences in the same sample also yield this CDR3. The chain uses TRBV18 and TRBJ2-1, with D perhaps matching TRBD2 (6 bases). This CDR3 region has 15 residues. Germline V CDR1 and CDR2: KGHSH, LQKENI. V gave up 0 bases and J gave up 0 bases, with 6 bases separating them. CDR3 coding DNA: TGTGCCAGCTCACCACCGGGGGGCTCCTACAATGAGCAGTTCTTC. It codes for CASSPPGGSYNEQFF. Combining the CDR3 with reference TRBV18 and TRBJ2-1 gives the whole variable domain NAGVMQNPRHLVRRRGQEARLRCSPMKGHSHVYWYRQLPEEGLKFMVYLQKENIIDESGMPKERFSAEFPKEGPSILRIQQVVRGDSAAYFCASSPPGGSYNEQFFGPGTRLTVL.

The gene calls are TRBV19 and TRBJ2-1; tentative D call: TRBD2 (6 bases). From germline, CDR1 is LNHDA and CDR2 SQIVND (reference sequence). The V and J ends lost 3 bases and 4 bases respectively, with 13 bases between them. The CDR3 runs 15 residues. CDR3 in amino acids: CASSIIWGTYNEQFF. The CDR3 region has the DNA TGTGCCAGTAGTATTATTTGGGGGACTTACAATGAGCAGTTCTTC.

The V call is TRBV28, the J call TRBJ2-7; a weak D match, TRBD1 (6 bases). The CDR3 is made up of 13 amino acids. The V and J ends lost 5 bases and 2 bases respectively, with 10 bases between them. Germline V CDR1 and CDR2: MDHEN, SYDVKM. Here the CDR3 reads CASSPGTPYEQYV. The CDR3 nucleotides are TGTGCCAGCAGTCCCGGGACACCCTACGAGCAGTACGTC.

The J gene is TRBJ2-1, the V gene TRBV12-2; TRBD1, the D gene given by the table, was not confirmed from the DNA. TRBV12-2 is listed as a pseudogene. The CDR3 spans 17 residues. CDR3 amino acids: CASRLARCGGTYNEQFF. The CDR3, as DNA: TGTGCAAGTCGCTTAGCTCGTTGTGGGGGCACCTACAATGAGCAGTTCTTC.

This rearrangement joins TRBV15 to TRBJ1-4, with D perhaps matching TRBD1 (6 bases). The ends were cut back, 5 bases at V and 8 bases at J, with 18 bases in the middle. Germline V lookup: CDR1 LNHNV, CDR2 YYDKDF (reference sequence). CDR3 size: 15 residues. The CDR3 here is CATSPGGTIEEKLFF. The CDR3 DNA reads as TGTGCCACCAGCCCTGGGGGCACCATCGAGGAAAAACTGTTTTTT.

The chain recombines TRBV7-8 with TRBJ2-3; possible D gene TRBD2, 7 bases. The CDR3 sequence is 17 residues long. Trimming pared 5 bases from V and 1 base from J, leaving 19 bases between. Germline loops: CDR1 SGHVS, CDR2 FQNEAQ. Written as DNA, the CDR3 is TGTGCCAGCAGCCCAGGGGTGGCTGCGGGAGGCACAGATACGCAGTATTTT. Its protein product is CASSPGVAAGGTDTQYF.

V is TRBV19 and J is TRBJ1-4, with 7 bases identical to TRBD1. This CDR3 comprises 15 residues. Germline V gives CDR1 LNHDA, CDR2 SQIVND (reference sequence). Losses at the gene ends were 4 bases for V and 13 bases for J; bases not matched to a gene: 15. The CDR3 loop is CASSTNRGVAPGLFF. For the CDR3, the DNA is TGTGCCAGTAGTACAAACAGGGGAGTGGCCCCCGGACTGTTTTTT.

The genes are TRBV15 and TRBJ2-1; a weak D match, TRBD2 (5 bases). Trimming left V 3 bases short and J 0 bases short, with 9 bases between. In germline, CDR1 is LNHNV, CDR2 YYDKDF (reference sequence). The CDR3 has 15 amino acids. This CDR3 reads CATSRDLLSYNEQFF. The CDR3 DNA sequence: TGTGCCACCAGCAGGGACTTGCTCTCCTACAATGAGCAGTTCTTC.

V and J are TRBV24-1 and TRBJ1-4, with a possible D match to TRBD1 (6 bases). Germline V gene sequence: CDR1 KGHDR, CDR2 SFDVKD. The ends were cut back, 7 bases at V and 5 bases at J, with 16 bases in the middle. The CDR3 is 15 amino acids. CDR3 in DNA: TGTGCCACCAGCGCTGGGGGGGGCCCCAATGAAAAACTGTTTTTT. Translated: CATSAGGGPNEKLFF.

The chain combines TRBV7-2 with TRBJ2-5; TRBD2 matches 15 bases. CDR1 is SGHTA, CDR2 FQGNSA, per germline. The length of the CDR3 is 17 residues. With 0 bases clipped from V and 2 bases from J, the junction kept 1 base outside the gene matches. In DNA form, the CDR3 reads TGTGCCAGCAGCTTAGCCGGGACTAGCGGGGGGCAAGAGACCCAGTACTTC. Translating gives CASSLAGTSGGQETQYF.

The chain is built from TRBV12-3 or TRBV12-4 and TRBJ2-7; D gene unclear. This CDR3 has 13 amino acids. The V end lost 1 base, the J end lost 2 bases, and 6 bases lay between the germline ends. In DNA, the CDR3 is TGTGCCAGCAGTTTAGGGCGGACCTACGAGCAGTACGTC. Its translation: CASSLGRTYEQYV.

CDR3 residues: CASSLGVTGKLYGYTF. The CDR3 DNA follows: TGTGCCAGCAGCTTGGGCGTGACAGGGAAGCTCTATGGCTACACCTTC. The rearrangement links TRBV5-5 to TRBJ1-2; 7 nucleotides align to TRBD1. After removal of 0 bases from V and 4 bases from J, the junction contained 9 bases not matched to a gene. Germline CDR1 reads SGHKS; CDR2 reads YYEKEE (reference sequence). The CDR3 is 16 amino acids.

The chain joins TRBV7-9 to TRBJ2-7; TRBD1 might be the D (5 bases). The CDR3 totals 12 residues. Germline V lookup: CDR1 SEHNR, CDR2 FQNEAQ (reference sequence). V lost 5 bases, J lost 6 bases, and 11 bases lay in between. CDR3 amino acids: CASSLMGREQYF. The CDR3 nucleotides read TGTGCCAGCAGCCTGATGGGGCGCGAGCAGTACTTC.

The J gene is TRBJ1-4, the V gene TRBV3-1 (or the pseudogene TRBV3-2), with TRBD1 as a possible D gene (5 bases). Per the germline V gene, CDR1 is LGHDT and CDR2 is YNNKEL (reference sequence). The CDR3 is 13 amino acids. The V end lost 7 bases, the J end lost 8 bases, and 14 bases lay between the germline ends. The CDR3 region is CASNQRGGEKLFF. The CDR3 nucleotides are TGTGCCAGCAATCAAAGGGGAGGAGAAAAACTGTTTTTT.

The chain carries TRBV6-2 or TRBV6-3 and TRBJ1-5; a weak D match, TRBD1 (5 bases). Per germline, CDR1 MNHEY and CDR2 SVGEGT. CDR3 length: 17 residues. Between the trimmed V and J ends, which lost 0 bases and 5 bases, there was a span of 17 bases. The CDR3 region is CASSYSGQPLSHQPQHF. The CDR3, as DNA: TGTGCCAGCAGTTACTCGGGGCAGCCCCTTTCACATCAGCCCCAGCATTTT.

The chain is built from TRBV7-6 and TRBJ1-1, with 7 bases that match TRBD1. V gave up 2 bases and J gave up 4 bases; unmatched junction bases: 7. Germline V CDR1 and CDR2: SGHVS, FNYEAQ. This CDR3 is 15 amino acids long. The CDR3 is CASSLLQGLSTEAFF. CDR3 coding DNA: TGTGCCAGCAGCTTACTACAGGGGTTGAGCACTGAAGCTTTCTTT.